A single TCR beta chain is shown here with its context. The protocol was immunoSEQ multiplex PCR, while the TCRdb copy is restricted to in-frame clones and leaves out a portion. Found here are over 50,000 clones, roughly 90% of them singletons; the top ten hold approximately 3.4%. CDR1 and CDR2 from the germline V gene are SGHDT and YYEEEE. The CDR3 is 14 residues long. J gave up 3 bases and V 0 bases, and 3 bases lay outside the gene matches. The data belong to a study of control samples from healthy donors and cancer patients. The TCR originated in a man aged 45-65 years in good health. This rearrangement joins TRBV5-6 to TRBJ2-7; 7 bases map to TRBD2. Sample: blood. CDR3 in amino acids: CASSLGGSSYEQYF. The CDR3 DNA is TGTGCCAGCAGCTTGGGCGGGAGTAGCTACGAGCAGTACTTC.